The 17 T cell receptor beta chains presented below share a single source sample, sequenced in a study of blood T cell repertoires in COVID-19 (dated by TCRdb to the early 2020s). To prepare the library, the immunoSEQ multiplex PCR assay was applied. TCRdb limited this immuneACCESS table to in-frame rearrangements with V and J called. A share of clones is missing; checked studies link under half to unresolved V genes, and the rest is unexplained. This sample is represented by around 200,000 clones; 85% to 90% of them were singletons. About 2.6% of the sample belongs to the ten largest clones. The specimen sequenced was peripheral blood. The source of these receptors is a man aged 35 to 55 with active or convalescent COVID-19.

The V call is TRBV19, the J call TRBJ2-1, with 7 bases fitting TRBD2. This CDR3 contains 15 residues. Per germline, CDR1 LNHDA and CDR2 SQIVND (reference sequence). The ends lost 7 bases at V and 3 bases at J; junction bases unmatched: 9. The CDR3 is CASTSTGGNYNEQFF. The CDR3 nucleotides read TGTGCCAGTACCTCCACGGGGGGAAACTACAATGAGCAGTTCTTC.

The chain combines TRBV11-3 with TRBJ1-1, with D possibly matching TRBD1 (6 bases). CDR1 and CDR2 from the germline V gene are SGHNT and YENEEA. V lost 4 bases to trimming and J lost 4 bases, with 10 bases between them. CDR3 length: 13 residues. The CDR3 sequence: CASSSGTSTEAFF. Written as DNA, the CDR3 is TGTGCCAGCAGCTCCGGGACAAGCACTGAAGCTTTCTTT.

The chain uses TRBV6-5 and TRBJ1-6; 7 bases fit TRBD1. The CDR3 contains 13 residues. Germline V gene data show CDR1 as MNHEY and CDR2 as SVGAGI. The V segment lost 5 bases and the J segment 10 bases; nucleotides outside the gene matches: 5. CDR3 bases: TGTGCCAGCAGTCGACAGGGAGGCTCACCCCTCCACTTT. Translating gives CASSRQGGSPLHF.

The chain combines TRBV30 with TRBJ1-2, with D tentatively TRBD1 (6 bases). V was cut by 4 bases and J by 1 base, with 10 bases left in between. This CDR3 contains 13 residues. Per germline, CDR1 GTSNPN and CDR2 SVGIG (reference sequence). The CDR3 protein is CAWTVGGNYGYTF. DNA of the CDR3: TGTGCCTGGACTGTAGGGGGTAACTATGGCTACACCTTC.

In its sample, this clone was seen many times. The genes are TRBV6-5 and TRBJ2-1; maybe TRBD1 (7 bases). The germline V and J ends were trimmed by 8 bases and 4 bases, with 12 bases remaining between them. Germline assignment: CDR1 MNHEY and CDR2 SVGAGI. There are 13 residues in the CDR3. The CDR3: CASGGTDYNEQFF. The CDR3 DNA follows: TGTGCCAGCGGAGGGACAGATTACAATGAGCAGTTCTTC.

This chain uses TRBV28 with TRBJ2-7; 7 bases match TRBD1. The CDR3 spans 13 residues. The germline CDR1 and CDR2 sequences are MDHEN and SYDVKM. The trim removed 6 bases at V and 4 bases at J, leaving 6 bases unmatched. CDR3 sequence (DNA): TGTGCCAGCAGCCTGGGACAGCGATACGAGCAGTACTTC. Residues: CASSLGQRYEQYF.

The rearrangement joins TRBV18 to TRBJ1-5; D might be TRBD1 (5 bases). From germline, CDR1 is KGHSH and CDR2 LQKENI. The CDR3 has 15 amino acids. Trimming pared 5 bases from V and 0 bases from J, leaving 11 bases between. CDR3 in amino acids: CASSGGDLSNQPQHF. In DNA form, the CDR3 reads TGTGCCAGCTCAGGAGGGGACCTTAGCAATCAGCCCCAGCATTTT.

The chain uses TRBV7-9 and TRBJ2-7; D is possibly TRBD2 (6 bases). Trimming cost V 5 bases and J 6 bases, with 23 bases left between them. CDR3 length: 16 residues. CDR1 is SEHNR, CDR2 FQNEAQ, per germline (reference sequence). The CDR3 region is CASSARSSGVLGEQYF. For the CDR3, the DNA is TGTGCCAGCAGCGCGCGGTCATCGGGGGTTCTAGGCGAGCAGTACTTC. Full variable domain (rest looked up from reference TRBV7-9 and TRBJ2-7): DTGVSQNPRHKITKRGQNVTFRCDPISEHNRLYWYRQTLGQGPEFLTYFQNEAQLEKSRLLSDRFSAERPKGSFSTLEIQRTEQGDSAMYLCASSARSSGVLGEQYFGPGTRLTVT.

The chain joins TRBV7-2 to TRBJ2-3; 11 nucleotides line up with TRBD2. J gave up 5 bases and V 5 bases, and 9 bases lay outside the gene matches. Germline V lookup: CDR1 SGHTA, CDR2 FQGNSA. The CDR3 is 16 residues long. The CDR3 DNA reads TGTGCCAGCAGCAGTAGCGGGGGGGCCTTGGGAGATACGCAGTATTTT. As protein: CASSSSGGALGDTQYF.

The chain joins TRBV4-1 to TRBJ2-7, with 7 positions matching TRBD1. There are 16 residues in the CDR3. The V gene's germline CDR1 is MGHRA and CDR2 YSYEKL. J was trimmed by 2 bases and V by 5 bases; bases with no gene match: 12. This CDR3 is CASSASLTGVAYEQYF. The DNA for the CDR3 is TGCGCCAGCAGCGCCAGCCTTACAGGGGTAGCCTACGAGCAGTACTTC.

DNA for the CDR3: TGTGCCAGCAGCCCCCCCGGACAAGTGAACACTGAAGCTTTCTTT. Protein: CASSPPGQVNTEAFF. This chain joins TRBV28 and TRBJ1-1, with D tentatively TRBD1 (5 bases). CDR1 is MDHEN, CDR2 SYDVKM, per germline. Between the trimmed V and J ends, which lost 6 bases and 0 bases, there was a span of 14 bases. CDR3 length equals 15 residues.

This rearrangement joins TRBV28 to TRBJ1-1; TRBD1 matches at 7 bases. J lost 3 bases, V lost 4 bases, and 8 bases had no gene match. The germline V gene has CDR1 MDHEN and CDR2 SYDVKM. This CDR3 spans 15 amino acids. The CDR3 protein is CASSSAGGTHTEAFF. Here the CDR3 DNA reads TGTGCCAGCAGTTCTGCAGGGGGGACCCACACTGAAGCTTTCTTT.

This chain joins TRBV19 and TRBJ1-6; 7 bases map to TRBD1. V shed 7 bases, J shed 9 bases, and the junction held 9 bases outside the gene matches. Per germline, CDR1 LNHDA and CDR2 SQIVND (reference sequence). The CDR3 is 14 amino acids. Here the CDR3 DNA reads TGTGCCAGTACGTCTGGTAGGGGGCGTTCACCCCTCCACTTT. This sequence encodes CASTSGRGRSPLHF.

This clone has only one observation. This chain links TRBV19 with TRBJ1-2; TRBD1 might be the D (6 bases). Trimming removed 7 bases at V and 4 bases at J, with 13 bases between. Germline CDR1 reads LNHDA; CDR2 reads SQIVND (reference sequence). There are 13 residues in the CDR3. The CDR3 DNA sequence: TGTGCCAGTACCCTCGGGGGGGCCTATGGCTACACCTTC. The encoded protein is CASTLGGAYGYTF.

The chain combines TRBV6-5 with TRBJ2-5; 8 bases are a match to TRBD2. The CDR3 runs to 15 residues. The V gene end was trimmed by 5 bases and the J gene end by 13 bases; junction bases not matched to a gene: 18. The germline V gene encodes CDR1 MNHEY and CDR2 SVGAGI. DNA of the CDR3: TGTGCCAGCAGTCAGCAGACTAAGCGGGGGTTTCAGGGGTACTTC. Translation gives CASSQQTKRGFQGYF.

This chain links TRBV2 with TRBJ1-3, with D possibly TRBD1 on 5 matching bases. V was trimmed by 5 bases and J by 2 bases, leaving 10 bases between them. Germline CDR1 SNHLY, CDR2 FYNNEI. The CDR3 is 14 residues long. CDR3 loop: CASSPRDAGNTIYF. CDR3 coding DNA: TGTGCCAGCAGTCCCAGGGATGCTGGAAACACCATATATTTT.

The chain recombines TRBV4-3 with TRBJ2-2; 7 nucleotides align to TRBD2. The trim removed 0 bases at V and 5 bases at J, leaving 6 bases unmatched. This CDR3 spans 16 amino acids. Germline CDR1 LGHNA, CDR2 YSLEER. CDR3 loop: CASSQEGGRLTGELFF. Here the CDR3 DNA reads TGCGCCAGCAGCCAAGAGGGAGGGAGGCTTACCGGGGAGCTGTTTTTT.